The 8 T cell receptor beta chains below were found in one sample sequenced in a study of human T cells and chemical hapten exposure. Time point indicated: pre-sensitization, week 0. Treatment noted: therapeutic diphenylcyclopropenone sensitization with weekly scalp DPC. A single record per CDR3 protein comes from TCRdb applying MiXCR to the RACE reads. The sample lists a few hundred thousand distinct CDR3 sequences; just under 8% were seen once. The input for sequencing was whole blood, taken in connection with sensitization to the hapten diphenylcyclopropenone (DPC). These receptors all come from a man younger than 35 with alopecia areata. Some clones in this sample may be carry-over from other donors' samples.

A few counts support this clonotype. The CDR3 bases are TGTGCCAGCAGTTTCGGTTTGGGGATCACTGAAGCTTTCTTT. It encodes CASSFGLGITEAFF. The chain carries TRBV12-3 or TRBV12-4 and TRBJ1-1; D unresolved. CDR3 size: 14 residues. V shed 3 bases and J shed 4 bases, with 12 bases lying between them.

This sequence joins TRBV2 and TRBJ2-2; D is possibly TRBD2 (6 bases). Germline V gene lookup returns CDR1 SNHLY and CDR2 FYNNEI. The V gene lost 3 bases and the J gene lost 1 base, with 12 bases spanning the gap. The CDR3 spans 16 residues. The CDR3 loop is CASSDAGTENTGELFF. The CDR3 DNA reads TGTGCCAGCAGTGATGCGGGAACAGAGAACACCGGGGAGCTGTTTTTT.

In DNA form, the CDR3 reads TGCAGCGAGCTAGTTGCAACTAATGAAAAACTGTTTTTT. Encoded protein: CSELVATNEKLFF. V gene TRBV29-1 combines with J gene TRBJ1-4; D gene uncertain. The CDR3 contains 13 residues. Trimming cost V 7 bases and J 0 bases, with 9 bases left between them. CDR1 and CDR2 (germline): SQVTM, ANQGSEA.

This clonotype has just a few counts. The chain is built from TRBV7-9 and TRBJ1-5; D is undetermined. V was trimmed by 1 base and J by 1 base, leaving 11 bases between them. This CDR3 is 16 amino acids long. The V gene's germline CDR1 is SEHNR and CDR2 FQNEAQ (reference sequence). In DNA, the CDR3 is TGTGCCAGCAGCTTAGTTCTCGGTCGGAGCAATCAGCCCCAGCATTTT. It yields the protein CASSLVLGRSNQPQHF.

This clonotype has ten or more counts. V is TRBV7-2 and J is TRBJ1-6, with D uncertain. Germline V gene lookup returns CDR1 SGHTA and CDR2 FQGNSA. The CDR3 is 14 amino acids. V shed 3 bases and J shed 7 bases, with 10 bases lying between them. The CDR3 protein is CASSLDLANSPLHF. The CDR3 nucleotides read TGTGCCAGCAGCTTGGACTTAGCAAATTCACCCCTCCACTTT.

This clonotype has just a few counts. The chain is built from TRBV6-6 and TRBJ1-2; 10 bases match TRBD1. This CDR3 comprises 16 residues. Looked up from germline, CDR1 is MNHNY and CDR2 is SVGAGI (reference sequence). Trimming at V came to 0 bases and at J to 4 bases, leaving 5 bases not matched to a gene. The CDR3 loop reads CASSYSLGQGTYGYTF. CDR3 nucleotide sequence: TGTGCCAGCAGTTACTCGCTGGGACAGGGGACCTATGGCTACACCTTC.

This clonotype was picked up a small number of times. The rearrangement joins TRBV18 to TRBJ1-4; 8 bases line up with TRBD1. Trimming at V came to 3 bases and at J to 2 bases, leaving 8 bases not matched to a gene. The germline V gene has CDR1 KGHSH and CDR2 LQKENI. The CDR3 is 17 amino acids. CDR3 DNA sequence: TGTGCCAGCTCACCTTCGCAGGGGGCTTCCACTAATGAAAAACTGTTTTTT. It is translated as CASSPSQGASTNEKLFF.

This sequence joins TRBV3-1 and TRBJ2-2; D remains ambiguous. This CDR3 region has 14 residues. Germline V gene data show CDR1 as LGHDT and CDR2 as YNNKEL (reference sequence). V lost 5 bases to trimming and J lost 6 bases, with 13 bases between them. The CDR3 DNA follows: TGTGCCAGCAGCTACTTCGGTCGTCCCGGGGAGCTGTTTTTT. The encoded protein is CASSYFGRPGELFF.